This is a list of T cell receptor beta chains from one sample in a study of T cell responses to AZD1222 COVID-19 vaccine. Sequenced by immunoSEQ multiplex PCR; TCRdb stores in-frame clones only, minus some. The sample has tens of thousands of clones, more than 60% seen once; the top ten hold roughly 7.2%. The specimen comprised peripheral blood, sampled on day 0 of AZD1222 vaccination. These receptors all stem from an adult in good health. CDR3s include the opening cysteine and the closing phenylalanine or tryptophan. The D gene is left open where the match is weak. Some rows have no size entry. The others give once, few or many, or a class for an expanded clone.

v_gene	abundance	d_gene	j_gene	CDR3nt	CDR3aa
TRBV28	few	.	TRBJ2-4	TGTGCCAGCAGTTTGCTAGGGGGGTCCAAAAACATTCAGTACTTC	CASSLLGGSKNIQYF
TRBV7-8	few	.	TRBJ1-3	TGTGCCAGCAGTTTACGCCGGGGGTCCGGAAACACCATATATTTT	CASSLRRGSGNTIYF
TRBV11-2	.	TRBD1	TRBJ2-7	TGTGCCAGCAACCTCAAAGGGGGACAGGACTACGAGCAGTACTTC	CASNLKGGQDYEQYF
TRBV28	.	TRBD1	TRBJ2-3	TGTGCCAGCAGTCAGGGACAGGGCACAGATACGCAGTATTTT	CASSQGQGTDTQYF
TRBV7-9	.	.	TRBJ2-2	TGTGCCAGCAGCTTGAGTCAGGGGCCTAACACCGGGGAGCTGTTTTTT	CASSLSQGPNTGELFF
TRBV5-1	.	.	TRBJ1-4	TGCGCCAGCAGCTTGGGTCAACTAGTCCACTCAACTAATGAAAAACTGTTTTTT	CASSLGQLVHSTNEKLFF
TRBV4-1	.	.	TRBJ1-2	TGCGCCAGCAGCCAAGACGGCCAGCTATATGGCTACACCTTC	CASSQDGQLYGYTF
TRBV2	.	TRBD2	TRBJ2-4	TGTGCCAGCAGTCTTCCCGGACTAGCGGGGGTGGGCGCGGCCAAAAACATTCAGTACTTC	CASSLPGLAGVGAAKNIQYF
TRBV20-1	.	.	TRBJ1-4	TGCAGTGCCTGGCGGAGGGAAAAACTGTTTTTT	CSAWRREKLFF
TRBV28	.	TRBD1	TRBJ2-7	TGTGCCAGCAGTTCGACCGGGACAGGGAGCTACGAGCAGTACTTC	CASSSTGTGSYEQYF
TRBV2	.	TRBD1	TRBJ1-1	TGTGCCAGCAGAGTCGGACAGGGGGCTGGCACTGAAGCTTTCTTT	CASRVGQGAGTEAFF
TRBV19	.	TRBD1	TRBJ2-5	TGTGCCAGTAGTACACAGGGGCAAGAGACCCAGTACTTC	CASSTQGQETQYF
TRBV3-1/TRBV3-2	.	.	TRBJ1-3	TGTGCCAGCAGCCCCAGGGCCCGGGCGGGAGACTCTGGAAACACCATATATTTT	CASSPRARAGDSGNTIYF
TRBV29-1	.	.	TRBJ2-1	TGCAGCGTTAAAAGGAGCTGGGGTGAGAATGAGCAGTTCTTC	CSVKRSWGENEQFF
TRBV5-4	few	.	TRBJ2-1	TGTGCCAGCAGACGGGACTCCCACAATGAGCAGTTCTTC	CASRRDSHNEQFF
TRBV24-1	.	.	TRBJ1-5	TGTGCCACCAGTGATCCCGGCAGGGGTGGCAATCAGCCCCAGCATTTT	CATSDPGRGGNQPQHF